This TCR beta chain emerged from a study of T cells expressing NK-cell markers. CDR1 and CDR2 from the germline V gene are GTSNPN and SVGIG (reference sequence). The CDR3 contains 15 residues. TCRdb reprocessed the 5' RACE reads and keeps a single row for each CDR3 protein, giving no DNA. This sample's clone table lists hundreds of thousands of distinct CDR3 sequences. The TCR sequence derives from a man aged 18 to 35 in good health. The V call is TRBV30, the J call TRBJ2-3; checking the TCRdb D call of TRBD1 is not possible without DNA. What was sequenced was blood T cells: a sorted CD56 or NKG2C T cell subset, CD4+ or CD8+ T cells, or bulk PBMC T cells (not recorded which). The CDR3 protein is CAWSGTGASTDTQYF.